Only a few counts were recorded for the clone carrying this TCR beta chain. An end of the junction does not agree with germline; a read error may underlie this. Hyperthyroidism, newly diagnosed and lasting under 2 months, affected patients aged 18 to 65. The data were obtained in a study of T cells in Graves' hyperthyroidism and ophthalmopathy. Germline V lookup: CDR1 ENHRY, CDR2 SYGVKD. The CDR3 covers 18 residues. What was amplified from RNA transcripts were TCR beta CDR3 regions. Carried out on the TCR CDR3, a first-round RT-PCR used the HTBI primer set. TCRdb reanalysed the multiplex PCR reads using MiXCR and keeps one entry per CDR3 protein. The sample has about 680,000 distinct CDR3 sequences, about a third seen once.

The chain uses TRBV10-3 and TRBJ1-1, with unresolved D. This receptor was taken from a woman aged 40 to 50 with Graves' hyperthyroidism. The sequenced sample consisted of blood. CDR3 loop: CASSSDLSVGRRDTEAFF. In DNA, the CDR3 is TGTGCCAGCAGTTCCGACCTGTCTGTTGGCAGAAGGGATACTGAAGCTTTCTTT.